This TCR beta chain comes out of a study of CD8+ T cells in alopecia areata. This CDR3 has 13 amino acids. V trimming: 5 bases; J trimming: 4 bases; junction bases outside the gene matches: 5. Germline V gene lookup returns CDR1 MNHEY and CDR2 SMNVEV (reference sequence). Isolated RNA was reverse transcribed into cDNA used as the sequencing template. Method: immunoSEQ multiplex PCR; TCRdb's copy keeps in-frame clones and lacks some. The sample gives about 100,000 clones, roughly 84% of which show up once; 20% to 25% is in the top ten. Regarding treatment: oral pan-JAK inhibitor, 5-10 mg twice daily. The V and J genes are TRBV27 and TRBJ2-7; the match to TRBD1 covers 7 bases. The sample was CD8+ T cells sorted from blood, taken at week 24, from a patient treated with tofacitinib. The TCR originated in a human donor with alopecia areata. CDR3 protein: CASSAGQAYEQYF. CDR3 sequence (DNA): TGTGCCAGCAGTGCTGGACAGGCGTACGAGCAGTACTTC.